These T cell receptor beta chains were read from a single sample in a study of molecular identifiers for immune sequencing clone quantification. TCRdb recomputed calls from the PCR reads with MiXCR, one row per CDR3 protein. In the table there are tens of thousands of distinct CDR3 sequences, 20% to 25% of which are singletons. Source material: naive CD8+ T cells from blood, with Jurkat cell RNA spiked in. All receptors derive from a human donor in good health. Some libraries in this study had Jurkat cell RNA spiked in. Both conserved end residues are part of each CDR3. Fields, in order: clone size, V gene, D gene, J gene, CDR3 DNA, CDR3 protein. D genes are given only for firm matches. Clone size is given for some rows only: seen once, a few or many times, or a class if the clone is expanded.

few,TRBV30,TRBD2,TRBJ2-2,TGTGCCTGGAGTGAAGTCCTAGCGGGAGTTATAAATTTCACCGGGGAGCTGTTTTTT,CAWSEVLAGVINFTGELFF
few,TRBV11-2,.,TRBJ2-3,TGTGCCAGCAGCAACCTAGGGCCCTTAACAGATACGCAGTATTTT,CASSNLGPLTDTQYF
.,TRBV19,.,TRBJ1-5,TGTGCCAGTAGTGTGTCTTATAGCAATCAGCCCCAGCATTTT,CASSVSYSNQPQHF
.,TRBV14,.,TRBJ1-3,TGTGCCAGCAGCCAAGGGTCTGGAAACACCATATATTTT,CASSQGSGNTIYF
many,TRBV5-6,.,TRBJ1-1,TGTGCCAGCAGCTCGCGGGGGGCAAGGACTGAAGCTTTCTTT,CASSSRGARTEAFF
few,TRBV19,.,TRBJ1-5,TGTGCCAGTAGTATGGGCAGCAATCAGCCCCAGCATTTT,CASSMGSNQPQHF
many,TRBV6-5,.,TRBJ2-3,TGTGCCAGCAGTTACTCGATAGGCGGCACAGATACGCAGTATTTT,CASSYSIGGTDTQYF
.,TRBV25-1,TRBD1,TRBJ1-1,TGTGCCAGCAGCGATGTGGACAGGGTGCCTATGAACACTGAAGCTTTCTTT,CASSDVDRVPMNTEAFF
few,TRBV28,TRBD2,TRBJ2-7,TGTGCCAGCAGTTGGCAACTACGGGGCCGGGGAGGGTACGAGCAGTACTTC,CASSWQLRGRGGYEQYF
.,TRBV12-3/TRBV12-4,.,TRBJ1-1,TGTGCCAGCAGTTTCCTGGGTGACGAGGCTTTCTTT,CASSFLGDEAFF
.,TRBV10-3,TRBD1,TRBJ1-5,TGTGCCATCAGTGACACAGGGGTGGGTCAGCCCCAGCATTTT,CAISDTGVGQPQHF
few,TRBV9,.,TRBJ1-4,TGTGCCAGCAGCACCCCAGACAGTAATAATGAAAAACTGTTTTTT,CASSTPDSNNEKLFF
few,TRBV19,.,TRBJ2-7,TGTGCCAGTAGTATAGGCGCAGGGAATTCCTACGAGCAGTACTTC,CASSIGAGNSYEQYF
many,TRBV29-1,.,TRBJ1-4,TGCAGCGTGGGGGCGGTAAGGTCGGATGAAAAACTGTTTTTT,CSVGAVRSDEKLFF
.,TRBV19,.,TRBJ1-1,TGTGCCAGTAGTATCTACACAAGGGGAAACACTGAAGCTTTCTTT,CASSIYTRGNTEAFF
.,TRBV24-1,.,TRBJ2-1,TGTGCCACCAGTGGTATGACCAATGAGCAGTTCTTC,CATSGMTNEQFF
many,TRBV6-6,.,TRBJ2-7,TGTGCCAGCAGTTGGGACGGTACCTACGAGCAGTACTTC,CASSWDGTYEQYF
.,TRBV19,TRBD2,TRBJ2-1,TGTGCCAGTAGTATATGGGCTAGCGGAGCCTACAATGAGCAGTTCTTC,CASSIWASGAYNEQFF
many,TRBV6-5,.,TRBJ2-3,TGTGCCAGCAGCCTTGGGAGCGCAGATACGCAGTATTTT,CASSLGSADTQYF
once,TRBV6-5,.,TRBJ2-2,TGTGCCAGCACCAACTGGGGAGGGGGGCGGGTCGAGGAGCTGTTTTTT,CASTNWGGGRVEELFF
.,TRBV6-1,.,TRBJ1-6,TGTGCCAGCAGTGATCAGACAGGAACCTATAATTCACCCCTCCACTTT,CASSDQTGTYNSPLHF
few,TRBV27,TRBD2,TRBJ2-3,TGTGCCAGCAGTTTACTACTAGCGGGGGGGGTAGATACGCAGTATTTT,CASSLLLAGGVDTQYF
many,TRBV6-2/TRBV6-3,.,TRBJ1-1,TGTGCCAGCAGTATCCTCCCCGGGGCCGGCACTGAAGCTTTCTTT,CASSILPGAGTEAFF
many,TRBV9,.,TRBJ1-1,TGTGCCAGCAGCGTAGGAGGGCACACTGAAGCTTTCTTT,CASSVGGHTEAFF
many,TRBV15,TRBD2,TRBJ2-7,TGTGCCACCAGCAGAGCTGGGGGGGGTTTGACCTACGAGCAGTACTTC,CATSRAGGGLTYEQYF
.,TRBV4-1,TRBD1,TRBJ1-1,TGCGCCAGCAGCACGGCGACAGGGGTTAGTGACACTGAAGCTTTCTTT,CASSTATGVSDTEAFF
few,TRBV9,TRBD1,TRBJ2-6,TGTGCCAGCAGCGTTGGGACAGGATCCTCTGGGGCCAACGTCCTGACTTTC,CASSVGTGSSGANVLTF
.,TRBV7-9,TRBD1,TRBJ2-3,TGTGCCAGCAGCCGGCGACAGGGGGCTAGCACAGATACGCAGTATTTT,CASSRRQGASTDTQYF
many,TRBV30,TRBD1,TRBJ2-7,TGTGCCTGGAGTTATGGGACAGGCTACGAGCAGTACTTC,CAWSYGTGYEQYF
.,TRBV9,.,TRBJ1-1,TGTGCCAGCAGCGTAGGCAGCTCATATGAAGCTTTCTTT,CASSVGSSYEAFF
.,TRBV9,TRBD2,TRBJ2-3,TGTGCCCGCAGCGGGGGCGGGAGCATCGCAGATACGCAGTATTTT,CARSGGGSIADTQYF
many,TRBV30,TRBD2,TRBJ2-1,TGTGCCTGGAGACAGCGGGAGACATGGAATGAGCAGTTCTTC,CAWRQRETWNEQFF